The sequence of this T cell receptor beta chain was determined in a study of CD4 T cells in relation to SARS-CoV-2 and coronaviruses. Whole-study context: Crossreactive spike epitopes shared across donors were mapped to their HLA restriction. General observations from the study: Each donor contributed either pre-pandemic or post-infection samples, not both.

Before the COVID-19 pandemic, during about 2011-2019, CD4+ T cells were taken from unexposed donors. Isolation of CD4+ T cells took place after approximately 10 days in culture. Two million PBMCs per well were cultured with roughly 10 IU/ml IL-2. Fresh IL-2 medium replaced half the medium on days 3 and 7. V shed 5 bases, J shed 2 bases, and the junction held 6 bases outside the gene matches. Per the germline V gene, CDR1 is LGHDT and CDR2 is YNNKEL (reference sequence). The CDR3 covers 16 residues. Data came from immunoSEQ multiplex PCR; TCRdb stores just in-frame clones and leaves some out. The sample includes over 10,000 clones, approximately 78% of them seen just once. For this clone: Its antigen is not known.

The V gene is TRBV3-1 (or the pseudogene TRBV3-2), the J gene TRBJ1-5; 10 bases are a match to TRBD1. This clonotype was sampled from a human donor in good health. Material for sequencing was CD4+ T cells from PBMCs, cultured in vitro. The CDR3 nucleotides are TGTGCCAGCAGCGGAGGGACAGGGGAAGGCAATCAGCCCCAGCATTTT. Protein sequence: CASSGGTGEGNQPQHF.